This TCR beta chain was found in a study of blood T cell repertoires in COVID-19. The CDR3 spans 16 residues. This clone was detected once. Method: immunoSEQ multiplex PCR; TCRdb's copy keeps in-frame clones and lacks some. Among more than 70,000 clones listed, 90% were seen once. The clonotype originates from a woman younger than 30 with acute or convalescent COVID-19. Source material: peripheral blood. The chain uses TRBV21-1 and TRBJ1-1; the D call in the table, TRBD1, was not verified against the DNA. TRBV21-1 is a pseudogene locus. CDR3 nucleotide sequence: TGTGCCAGCACCTACCCCGCCGACAGGACGAACACTGAAGCTTTCTTT. Translated: CASTYPADRTNTEAFF.